These 15 T cell receptor delta chains came from one sample sequenced in a study of DNA immune sequencing with unique molecular identifiers. Genomic DNA underwent 32-plex PCR targeting all 8 TRDV and 4 TRDJ genes. In approximately 3 barcoding PCR cycles, molecules received a 12-nucleotide UMI, then adapter PCR followed. TCRdb reapplied CATT to the multiplex PCR reads. Of 2,500 to 3,000 delta-chain clones in the sample, over 12% were seen once. The sample consisted of gamma-delta T cells from PBMCs. Every receptor here comes from a human donor in good health.

For this clone: A read error is likely here: a far larger clone is one base away. The DNA is left out, because the CDR3 cannot be placed on it with certainty; the CDR3 is given as TCRdb lists it. The J gene is uncalled and the V gene is TRAV29/DV5; the tabulated D call, TRDD3, remains unverified against the DNA. The V gene's germline CDR1 is NSMFDY and CDR2 ISSIKDK. The length of the CDR3 is 24 amino acids, counting both ends. CDR3 protein: CSVLLCSKPKLRLPTGGYEVKLIF.

By sample share, this clone is large. In the same sample, other DNA sequences code for this CDR3. The chain employs TRDV2 and TRDJ3; the match to TRDD3 covers 8 bases. The ends lost 1 base at V and 1 base at J; junction bases unmatched: 8. Germline CDR1 is GEAIGNYY and CDR2 is EKD. The CDR3 is 19 residues long. CDR3 in DNA: TGTGCCTGTGACACTTTAGATGGGGGATCTTCCTGGGACACCCGACAGATGTTTTTC. Translated: CACDTLDGGSSWDTRQMFF.

This clone was counted ten times or more. This sequence joins TRDV1 and TRDJ1; 13 bases align to TRDD3. V trimming: 0 bases; J trimming: 3 bases; junction bases outside the gene matches: 25. This CDR3 has 24 residues. CDR1 is TSWWSYY and CDR2 is QGS in the germline V gene. The chain's CDR3 is CALGELRVPYTVYWGIRDPDKLIF. The CDR3 region has the DNA TGTGCTCTTGGGGAACTTAGGGTGCCCTACACTGTCTACTGGGGGATACGCGACCCCGATAAACTCATCTTT.

A remark on this clone: A far larger clone is one base from this, pointing to a likely read error. In the same sample, other DNA sequences code for this CDR3. This chain joins TRDV2 and TRDJ1; 12 bases align to TRDD3. The CDR3 is 18 amino acids. In germline, CDR1 is GEAIGNYY, CDR2 EKD. DNA of the CDR3: TGTGCCTGTGACACCTTACTGGGGGATACCGAGGACACCGACAAACTCATCTTT. Protein sequence: CACDTLLGDTEDTDKLIF.

As to this clone: The likely explanation is a read error, given a far larger clone one base away. Other DNA sequences in the same sample also yield this CDR3. The chain uses TRDV2 and TRDJ1; no firm D call. CDR3 length: 16 residues. V dropped 0 bases and J dropped 0 bases, with 13 bases sitting between them. Germline V gene lookup returns CDR1 GEAIGNYY and CDR2 EKD. The CDR3 region is CACDTLGVPDTDKLIF. The DNA of the CDR3 is TGTGCCTGTGACACCTTAGGGGTCCCGGACACCGATAAACTCATCTTT.

Turning to this clone: A clone one base away is much larger, so this may be a read error. V is TRDV1 and J is TRDJ1, with a weak D call TRDD3 (6 bases). TCRdb is silent on the J gene; assignment here came from matching the DNA to germline. The CDR3 sequence is 25 residues long. V gave up 3 bases and J gave up 2 bases, with 43 bases separating them. Germline V gene lookup returns CDR1 TSWWSYY and CDR2 QGS. CDR3 region: CALGDHQGGPPYRTSAGDPTDKLIF. CDR3 bases: TGTGCTCTTGGGGATCACCAGGGCGGGCCTCCCTACCGTACGAGTGCGGGGGACCCTACCGATAAACTCATCTTT.

This clone was seen many times. V gene TRAV38-2/DV8 combines with J gene TRDJ1; D is possibly TRDD2 (5 bases). CDR1 is TSESDYY, CDR2 QEAYKQQN, per germline. V lost 0 bases and J lost 1, with 13 bases in between. This CDR3 contains 16 residues. CDR3 nucleotide sequence: TGTGCTTATAGGAGCGCGAACCCCTACCTCACCGATAAACTCATCTTT. It is translated as CAYRSANPYLTDKLIF.

Worth noting for this clone: TCRdb's entry gives the protein of a much larger clone, which mismatches this DNA's translation at residue 9, likely from a read error; the protein reported here is translated from the DNA. CDR3 loop: CACDTLLGVSSWDTRQMFF. As DNA, the CDR3 is TGTGCCTGTGACACCCTACTGGGGGTCAGCTCCTGGGACACCCGACAGATGTTTTTC. The rearrangement uses TRDV2 and TRDJ3; 8 positions match TRDD3. Germline CDR1 and CDR2: GEAIGNYY and EKD. With V trimmed by 0 bases and J by 0 bases, 6 bases remained unmatched. The CDR3 sequence is 19 residues long.

With regard to this clone: This DNA's translation differs at residue 15 from TCRdb's protein, which comes from a much larger clone; a read error is likely, and the protein shown is translated from the DNA. The rearrangement uses TRDV2 and TRDJ1; 9 bases are shared with TRDD3. This CDR3 contains 19 residues. From germline, CDR1 is GEAIGNYY and CDR2 EKD. This CDR3 reads CACDPVLLGIRGSTNKLIF. CDR3 in DNA: TGTGCCTGTGACCCAGTCCTTCTGGGGATACGCGGGAGCACCAATAAACTCATCTTT.

This clone was seen repeatedly, ten times or more. The J gene is TRDJ1, the V gene TRDV1, with a weak D call TRDD3 (10 bases). The J gene is absent in TCRdb and was assigned here via DNA matching to germline. The length of the CDR3 is 25 residues. Per the germline V gene, CDR1 is TSWWSYY and CDR2 is QGS. V lost 0 bases and J 4 bases, leaving 42 bases between the germline ends. The CDR3 sequence: CALGELFPLPTVTVRTGGSHDKLIF. CDR3 nucleotide sequence: TGTGCTCTTGGGGAACTATTCCCCCTTCCTACGGTCACGGTTCGGACTGGGGGATCCCACGATAAACTCATCTTT.

This clone occurred a few times. The likely explanation is a read error, given a far larger clone one base away. The same CDR3 arises from other DNA sequences in this sample as well. The chain joins TRDV2 to TRDJ3; D ambiguous. The CDR3 runs to 18 residues. Germline loops: CDR1 GEAIGNYY, CDR2 EKD. As DNA, the CDR3 is TGTGCCTGCGACACCGCCGGCAGCCGGTCCTGGGACACCCGACAGATGTTTTTC. It encodes CACDTAGSRSWDTRQMFF.

In its sample, this clone ranks as large. The CDR3 region has the DNA TGTGCCTGTGACACTCTACTGGGGGATACGAGCTGGGACACCCGACAGATGTTTTTC. Its protein product is CACDTLLGDTSWDTRQMFF. The chain uses TRDV2 and TRDJ3; TRDD3 matches 13 bases. The CDR3 contains 19 residues. The germline gives CDR1 GEAIGNYY, CDR2 EKD. The trim removed 1 base at V and 3 bases at J, leaving 5 bases unmatched.

About this clone: It is likely a read error: a sequence one base away is far more abundant. The same CDR3 is also encoded by other DNA sequences in this sample. The chain has TRDV2 and TRDJ1; D is perhaps TRDD3 (6 bases). V gave up 1 base and J gave up 7 bases, with 15 bases separating them. This CDR3 is 14 amino acids long. In germline, CDR1 is GEAIGNYY, CDR2 EKD. DNA for the CDR3: TGTGCCTGTGACACAGTAGGGGGAACCAGTAAACTCATCTTT. Residues: CACDTVGGTSKLIF.

V usage is TRDV1 and J usage is TRDJ1; 11 nucleotides match TRDD3. The CDR3 spans 21 residues. The junction had 24 bases not matched to a gene; V was cut back by 4 bases and J by 5 bases. Germline values: CDR1 TSWWSYY, CDR2 QGS. The DNA of the CDR3 is TGTGCTCTTGGGGCACGTTCCTACCCAAGTCGTACTGGGGGATATGGGGATAAACTCATCTTT. Translated: CALGARSYPSRTGGYGDKLIF.

A word on this clone: Being one base from a much bigger clone, this may be a read error. The same CDR3 can be traced to other DNA sequences in this sample. J is TRDJ1 and V is TRDV2; the match to TRDD3 covers 9 bases. The CDR3 totals 18 residues. CDR1 is GEAIGNYY, CDR2 EKD, per germline. The CDR3 DNA is TGTGCCTGTGACTCGGTGGGGGATATGATCCGCAACACCGATAAACTTATCTTT. The encoded protein is CACDSVGDMIRNTDKLIF.